Presented here are 24 T cell receptor beta chains from one specimen sequenced in a study of blood T cells in healthy people across ages. The second PCR ran roughly 7 to 12 cycles with a sample-barcoded 5' primer and J-beta primers. TCRdb analysed the 5' RACE reads with MiXCR anew, one entry per CDR3 protein. Among 1.5 million to 2 million distinct CDR3 sequences listed, roughly 27% were seen once. The specimen sequenced was blood. The receptors come from a woman aged 25 to 39 in good health.

In its sample, this clonotype was seen a few times. The V and J genes are TRBV7-2 and TRBJ2-3, with D maybe TRBD2 (5 bases). CDR3 size: 16 residues. The V and J ends lost 2 bases and 2 bases respectively, with 14 bases between them. Germline V gene sequence: CDR1 SGHTA, CDR2 FQGNSA. Here the CDR3 reads CASSLFGESTTDTQYF. CDR3 in DNA: TGTGCCAGCAGCTTATTCGGGGAGAGTACCACAGATACGCAGTATTTT.

Concerning this clonotype itself: With a much larger clone just one base away, this may be a read error. The chain combines TRBV4-1 with TRBJ1-4; D unresolved. The length of the CDR3 is 12 residues. Germline values: CDR1 MGHRA, CDR2 YSYEKL. The CDR3 here is CASSQVGEKRFF. The CDR3, as DNA: TGCGCCAGCAGCCAAGTCGGTGAAAAACGGTTTTTT.

Of note for this clonotype: At one boundary the junction diverges from the germline segment, which might be a read error. The chain joins TRBV20-1 to TRBJ2-6; 13 bases line up with TRBD2. Germline V gene sequence: CDR1 DFQATT, CDR2 SNEGSKA (reference sequence). The CDR3 has 16 amino acids. The DNA of the CDR3 is TGCGGTGCTAGACTAGCGGGGGGCTCTGGGGCCAACGTCCTGACTTTC. As protein: CGARLAGGSGANVLTF.

Comments on this clonotype: At one of its ends the junction is not consistent with the germline gene, which may arise from a read error. This chain uses TRBV5-6 with TRBJ2-4, with a possible D match to TRBD1 (6 bases). This CDR3 comprises 14 residues. Germline-derived CDR1 and CDR2 are SGHDT and YYEEEE. This CDR3 is CACSRGGNPKVEYF. The CDR3 DNA follows: TGTGCCTGCAGCCGAGGGGGAAACCCCAAGGTGGAGTACTTC.

In its sample, this clonotype was seen a few times. Germline and junction disagree at one end, which may indicate a read error. The chain joins TRBV10-2 to TRBJ2-3; 7 nucleotides line up with TRBD2. Germline assignment: CDR1 WSHSY and CDR2 SAAADI. CDR3 length: 17 residues. In nucleotides, the CDR3 is TGCGCCAGCAGTGACCCCGGCGTAAGCGGGAACAGAGATACGAAGTATTTT. This sequence encodes CASSDPGVSGNRDTKYF.

The chain employs TRBV18 and TRBJ2-1; TRBD1 is a possible D gene (6 bases). The CDR3 has 12 residues. V was pared by 1 base and J by 15 bases, with 13 bases between. CDR1 is KGHSH, CDR2 LQKENI, per germline. CDR3: CASSPRTADRFF. The CDR3 DNA reads as TGTGCCAGCTCACCACGGACAGCCGATCGGTTCTTC.

Of note for this clonotype: At one end the junction does not follow the germline gene, possibly because of a read error. CDR3 sequence: CASRRTSGGPDAQYF. The DNA for the CDR3 is TGTGCCAGCAGGAGGACTAGCGGGGGACCAGATGCGCAGTATTTT. This sequence joins TRBV12-3 or TRBV12-4 and TRBJ2-3, with 13 positions matching TRBD2. The CDR3 length is 15 residues.

V and J are TRBV5-5 and TRBJ2-1; D remains unclear. Germline V gene lookup returns CDR1 SGHKS and CDR2 YYEKEE (reference sequence). V was pared by 2 bases and J by 8 bases, with 11 bases between. This CDR3 has 13 residues. CDR3 region: CASSLWAGDEQFF. Written as DNA, the CDR3 is TGTGCCAGCAGCTTATGGGCTGGGGATGAGCAGTTCTTC.

The V gene is TRBV12-3 or TRBV12-4, the J gene TRBJ1-5; D is unclear. CDR3 length: 12 amino acids. Trimming pared 5 bases from V and 8 bases from J, leaving 10 bases between. For the CDR3, the DNA is TGTGCCAGCAGTGAGAATCTGGAGCCCCAGCATTTT. Translation gives CASSENLEPQHF.

This CDR3 is CASSLRTSGSAEQYF. CDR3 sequence (DNA): TGTGCCAGCAGCCTAAGGACTAGCGGGAGCGCGGAGCAGTACTTC. The chain recombines TRBV12-3 or TRBV12-4 with TRBJ2-5; 13 bases are shared with TRBD2. CDR3 length: 15 residues. V was clipped by 6 bases and J by 11 bases; unmatched bases: 12.

This clonotype was counted between two and nine times. The chain employs TRBV10-3 and TRBJ2-7; D not certain. CDR1 is ENHRY and CDR2 is SYGVKD in the germline V gene. The CDR3 consists of 13 residues. V was trimmed by 8 bases and J by 0 bases, leaving 11 bases between them. The CDR3 DNA is TGTGCCATCGGACCTCAGAGCTCCTACGAGCAGTACTTC. The encoded protein is CAIGPQSSYEQYF.

A note on this clonotype: At one boundary the junction diverges from the germline segment, which might be a read error. J is TRBJ2-1 and V is TRBV5-1, with TRBD1 identical over 7 bases. The CDR3 covers 13 residues. CDR1 is SGHRS and CDR2 is YFSETQ in the germline V gene. CDR3 nucleotides: TGCGGCAGCAGCTCGGGACAGAACAATGATCAGTTCTTC. This encodes CGSSSGQNNDQFF.

This clonotype was seen only a few times. J is TRBJ2-2 and V is TRBV6-5; 10 bases fit TRBD2. Germline values: CDR1 MNHEY, CDR2 SVGAGI. The CDR3 contains 16 residues. J was trimmed by 10 bases and V by 5 bases; bases with no gene match: 13. The CDR3 region is CASSILAGPNRMELFF. The DNA for the CDR3 is TGTGCCAGCAGTATACTAGCGGGGCCCAATCGTATGGAGCTGTTTTTT.

The V call is TRBV6-2 or TRBV6-3, the J call TRBJ1-5; D is possibly TRBD1 (6 bases). CDR1 and CDR2 from the germline V gene are MNHEY and SVGEGT. V lost 4 bases, J lost 7 bases, and 11 bases lay in between. CDR3 length: 13 amino acids. CDR3 nucleotides: TGTGCCAGCAGTTTTCAGGGGATCCAGCCCCAGCATTTT. Encoded protein: CASSFQGIQPQHF.

About this clonotype: Its ends do not fully match the called genes, so a read error is possible. The chain recombines TRBV7-2 with TRBJ1-5; 8 bases are shared with TRBD1. The length of the CDR3 is 14 residues. Per the germline V gene, CDR1 is SGHTA and CDR2 is FQGNSA. The CDR3 DNA reads as TGTGCCAGCACCAAAGGACAGGGCAACCAGCCCCAGCATTTT. It specifies CASTKGQGNQPQHF.

This clonotype came up once. Germline is not matched at one junction end, which may reflect a read error. This sequence joins TRBV9 and TRBJ2-1; TRBD2 agrees at 12 bases. CDR1 is SGDLS and CDR2 is YYNGEE in the germline V gene. The length of the CDR3 is 15 residues. This chain's CDR3 is CANSVGLAGQNEQFF. The CDR3 nucleotides read TGTGCCAACAGCGTAGGACTAGCGGGGCAGAATGAGCAGTTCTTC.

This clonotype came up many times. The chain joins TRBV5-8 to TRBJ2-3; TRBD2 might be the D (5 bases). V lost 6 bases and J lost 6, with 14 bases in between. Per the germline V gene, CDR1 is SGHTS and CDR2 is YDEGEE. There are 13 residues in the CDR3. The CDR3 region is CASTPYAGDTQYF. CDR3 DNA: TGTGCCAGCACCCCGTATGCGGGCGATACGCAGTATTTT.

This clonotype has just a few counts. The chain recombines TRBV11-3 with TRBJ2-2, with a possible D match to TRBD2 (6 bases). The CDR3 totals 20 residues. Trimming removed 0 bases from V and 1 base from J, with 21 bases in between. The germline CDR1 and CDR2 sequences are SGHNT and YENEEA. The chain's CDR3 is CASSLDGLTSGEVNTGELFF. As DNA, the CDR3 is TGTGCCAGCAGCTTAGATGGTTTGACGTCGGGGGAGGTGAACACCGGGGAGCTGTTTTTT.

On this clonotype: A read error may account for a junction end that differs from germline. The CDR3 bases are TGTACCATCCGGGAGGGAGGGAACTACGAGCAGTACTTC. Protein: CTIREGGNYEQYF. The chain couples TRBV10-3 to TRBJ2-7, with 8 bases identical to TRBD2. CDR1 and CDR2 (germline): ENHRY, SYGVKD. The CDR3 runs 13 residues.

This clonotype has ten or more counts. V gene TRBV29-1 combines with J gene TRBJ1-4, with 10 bases aligning to TRBD1. Germline V gene sequence: CDR1 SQVTM, CDR2 ANQGSEA. The CDR3 length is 13 residues. Unmatched junction bases numbered 3, after V lost 5 bases and J lost 6 bases. The CDR3 coding sequence is TGCAGCGTTCGACAGGGGGCGGATGAAAAACTGTTTTTT. Translation: CSVRQGADEKLFF.

About this clonotype: At one of its ends the junction is not consistent with the germline gene, which may arise from a read error. V usage is TRBV15 and J usage is TRBJ2-7; D gene unclear. CDR3 size: 14 residues. CDR1 and CDR2 from the germline V gene are LNHNV and YYDKDF (reference sequence). In DNA form, the CDR3 reads TGTGCCGCCAGCAAGGAGCCAAAAGCTCCCGAGCAGTACTTC. Its translation: CAASKEPKAPEQYF.

Only a few counts were recorded for this clonotype. This chain uses TRBV6-1 with TRBJ1-4; 10 bases are shared with TRBD1. The CDR3 covers 17 residues. V dropped 5 bases and J dropped 0; count of bases not matched to a gene: 6. Looked up from germline, CDR1 is MNHNS and CDR2 is SASEGT. The CDR3 reads CASSPRDRGTTNEKLFF. For the CDR3, the DNA is TGTGCCAGCAGTCCCCGGGACAGGGGCACAACTAATGAAAAACTGTTTTTT.

This clonotype was found a few times. This chain joins TRBV28 and TRBJ2-6, with 9 bases matching TRBD1. The CDR3 contains 18 residues. V lost 5 bases, J lost 0 bases, and 8 bases stayed unmatched. Germline CDR1 and CDR2: MDHEN and SYDVKM. The CDR3 here is CASSTLTGGSSGANVLTF. CDR3 sequence (DNA): TGTGCCAGCAGTACATTGACAGGGGGAAGCTCTGGGGCCAACGTCCTGACTTTC.

This clonotype was counted only a few times. V and J are TRBV9 and TRBJ2-6; no clear D. The CDR3 runs 16 residues. Germline CDR1 and CDR2: SGDLS and YYNGEE. V lost 3 bases to trimming and J lost 0 bases, with 10 bases between them. The CDR3 region is CASSGNQPSGANVLTF. Here the CDR3 DNA reads TGTGCCAGCAGCGGGAATCAGCCCTCTGGGGCCAACGTCCTGACTTTC.